This TCR beta chain was sequenced during a study of blood T cell repertoires in COVID-19. Study background: In each case, the material was cDNA or gDNA derived from T cells, B-cell-depleted T cells, or PBMCs.

Some clones are missing from TCRdb's copy, which holds only in-frame ones; the method was immunoSEQ multiplex PCR. The sample holds a few hundred thousand clones; roughly four fifths are singletons and the top ten take 3% to 3.5%. This CDR3 spans 14 amino acids. Deletions cut 3 bases from V and 0 bases from J, with 9 bases between. Germline V gene sequence: CDR1 GTSNPN, CDR2 SVGIG (reference sequence). Sequencing was done on a sample of peripheral blood. The chain links TRBV30 to TRBJ1-3, with D hard to call. This clonotype originated in a young woman who had recovered from COVID-19. The CDR3 nucleotides are TGTGCCTGGAGGACGGGGAACTCTGGAAACACCATATATTTT. This sequence encodes CAWRTGNSGNTIYF.